Described below is a single T cell receptor beta chain sequence and its context. Per the authors' pipeline: Reference gene primer amplification gave estimated nucleated cell counts. Method: immunoSEQ multiplex PCR; TCRdb's copy keeps in-frame clones and lacks some. That table furnishes V, J and clone size, whereas the DNA furnished D and trimming. The sample lists about 440,000 clones, approximately 90% occurring once. Assignments of participants to cohorts depended upon their own reported clinical history. The data originate from a study of blood T cell repertoires in COVID-19. Study information: Samples of COVID-19 (acute and convalescent) were obtained from the United States, Italy and Spain. T cells, B-cell-depleted T cells, or PBMCs supplied cDNA or gDNA.

Germline-derived CDR1 and CDR2 are SGHAT and FQNNGV. This CDR3 region has 15 residues. Trimming cost V 1 base and J 4 bases, with 14 bases left between them. The TCR originated in a woman younger than 30 with acute COVID-19. This chain connects TRBV11-2 to TRBJ2-7, with unresolved D. The sample taken for sequencing was PBMCs or T cells enriched from blood (not recorded which). The CDR3 is CASSLGSGNLYEQYF. The CDR3 nucleotides are TGTGCCAGCAGCTTAGGGTCAGGAAACCTATACGAGCAGTACTTC.